Shown below are 5 T cell receptor beta chains from a single sample sequenced in a study of OX40 agonist ivuxolimab in advanced cancers. Data came from immunoSEQ multiplex PCR; TCRdb stores just in-frame clones and leaves some out. The sample contains tens of thousands of clones, 80% to 85% of which appear only once. Source: CD4+ or CD8+ T cells sorted from blood, taken in a trial of the OX40 agonist ivuxolimab. These receptors all come from an adult with an advanced solid tumor such as melanoma, head and neck, liver or kidney cancer.

This rearrangement joins TRBV6-5 to TRBJ1-5; D unresolved. The CDR3 runs to 11 residues. Germline CDR1 and CDR2: MNHEY and SVGAGI. V lost 6 bases to trimming and J lost 11 bases, with 11 bases between them. CDR3 protein: CASSPSGAQHF. The CDR3 DNA follows: TGTGCCAGCAGCCCCTCGGGAGCCCAGCATTTT.

The gene calls are TRBV19 and TRBJ1-2, with D tentatively TRBD1 (5 bases). Trimming left V 3 bases short and J 2 bases short, with 7 bases between. CDR1 and CDR2 from the germline V gene are LNHDA and SQIVND (reference sequence). This CDR3 is built from 13 residues. The CDR3 here is CASSIRQNYGYTF. DNA for the CDR3: TGTGCCAGTAGTATCAGACAGAACTATGGCTACACCTTC.

CDR3 loop: CASSQLQGAQGSYGYTF. In nucleotides, the CDR3 is TGCGCCAGCAGCCAGTTACAGGGGGCGCAAGGTAGCTATGGCTACACCTTC. The chain employs TRBV4-1 and TRBJ1-2; 9 positions match TRBD1. With 3 bases clipped from V and 4 bases from J, the junction kept 12 bases outside the gene matches. Germline V gene data show CDR1 as MGHRA and CDR2 as YSYEKL. The CDR3 runs 17 residues.

The count of this clone is one. V gene TRBV7-2 combines with J gene TRBJ1-2; D not certain. Germline V lookup: CDR1 SGHTA, CDR2 FQGNSA. Between the trimmed V and J ends, which lost 0 bases and 14 bases, there was a span of 16 bases. The CDR3 is 13 residues long. The CDR3 sequence: CASSLAGSEDQTF. CDR3 coding DNA: TGTGCCAGCAGCTTAGCCGGATCAGAGGACCAGACCTTC.

The V and J genes are TRBV4-1 and TRBJ1-2; weak D call: TRBD1 (6 bases). V was clipped by 0 bases and J by 6 bases, with 11 bases between them. CDR1 MGHRA and CDR2 YSYEKL come from the germline V gene. The CDR3 runs to 14 residues. The CDR3 loop reads CASSQDRAGDGYTF. CDR3 nucleotides: TGCGCCAGCAGCCAAGATAGGGCAGGGGATGGCTACACCTTC.